This T cell receptor beta chain was captured in a study of blood T cell repertoires in COVID-19. The overall study: The analysed material was cDNA or gDNA that came from T cells, B-cell-depleted T cells, or PBMCs.

Only one count was recorded for this clone. The V and J ends lost 7 bases and 3 bases respectively, with 18 bases between them. This CDR3 is 16 amino acids long. Germline values: CDR1 MGHDK, CDR2 SYGVNS. In assigning cohorts, the study relied on participant-reported clinical history. Cohort 3 recovered donors had two negative PCRs, clearance, or symptom resolution. Measured with immunoSEQ multiplex PCR; TCRdb has only the in-frame clones, and not every one. The sample includes about 460,000 clones, around 85% seen only once; the top ten take roughly 8%. The sequence was obtained from a woman between 55 and 75 years old who had recovered from COVID-19. This chain uses TRBV25-1 with TRBJ2-2, with TRBD2 as a possible D gene (7 bases). Sequenced: PBMCs or T cells enriched from blood (not recorded which). This CDR3 is CASTAGAVLYTGELFF. The CDR3 DNA reads as TGTGCCAGCACCGCGGGGGCCGTCCTTTACACCGGGGAGCTGTTTTTT.